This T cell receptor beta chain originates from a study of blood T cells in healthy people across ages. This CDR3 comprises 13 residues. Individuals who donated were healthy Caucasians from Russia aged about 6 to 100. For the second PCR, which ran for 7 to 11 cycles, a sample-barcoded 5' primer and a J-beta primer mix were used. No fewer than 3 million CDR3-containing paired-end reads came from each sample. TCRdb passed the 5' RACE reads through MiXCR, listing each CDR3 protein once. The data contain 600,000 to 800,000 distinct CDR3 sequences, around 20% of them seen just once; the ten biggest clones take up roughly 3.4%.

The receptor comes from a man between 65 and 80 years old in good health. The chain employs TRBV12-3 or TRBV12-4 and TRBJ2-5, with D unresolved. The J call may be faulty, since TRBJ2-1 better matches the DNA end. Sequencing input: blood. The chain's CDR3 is CASSFSWQSEQFF. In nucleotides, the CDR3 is TGTGCCAGCAGTTTTTCGTGGCAGTCTGAGCAGTTCTTC.